In its sample, the clone carrying this T cell receptor (beta chain) was seen a few times. Its specificity is unknown. This entry comes from a study of post-analysis software for immune sequencing data. Tagging with unique molecular identifiers was a feature of the TCR beta cDNA libraries. Approximately 0.5 million cDNA molecules were recovered from an input of 1 to 10 million T cells. TCRdb itself ran the PCR reads through MiXCR, one entry per CDR3 protein. The sample lists hundreds of thousands of distinct CDR3 sequences; 44% were seen once. Study observations and caveats: There were four or five TRBV segments more frequent in patients than controls, and TRBV5-6, TRBV5-1 and TRBV20-1 were among them. Normalized Chao1 diversity was significantly reduced in patients versus controls. Strong co-clustering by F measure linked samples that shared a preparation batch.

Germline-derived CDR1 and CDR2 are MNHEY and SMNVEV (reference sequence). The CDR3 totals 15 residues. Germline trimming cut 0 bases from V and 4 bases from J; bases unmatched to any gene: 2. This clonotype was obtained from a girl aged 5 to 17 with multiple sclerosis. Sequencing was performed on blood. The gene calls are TRBV27 and TRBJ2-7, with 11 bases fitting TRBD1. CDR3 residues: CASSLSGQGGYEQYF. CDR3 nucleotide sequence: TGTGCCAGCAGTTTATCGGGACAGGGGGGATACGAGCAGTACTTC.